Presented here are 17 T cell receptor beta chains from one specimen sequenced in a study of technical replicates of blood from a handful of donors. Profiled with immunoSEQ multiplex PCR; TCRdb holds only in-frame clones, not every one. The sample contains tens of thousands of clones, roughly 93% of which appear only once. The sample was T cells isolated from PBMCs. The receptors stem from a human donor in good health.

The chain joins TRBV9 to TRBJ2-5; the D is unclear. This CDR3 contains 16 residues. The V and J ends lost 4 bases and 4 bases respectively, with 20 bases between them. Germline V CDR1 and CDR2: SGDLS, YYNGEE. CDR3 bases: TGTGCCAGCAGCCCCCTAGGAGAGGCTAGAATAGAGACCCAGTACTTC. It yields the protein CASSPLGEARIETQYF.

This chain connects TRBV28 to TRBJ1-2, with a possible D match to TRBD1 (5 bases). Trimming left V 3 bases short and J 2 bases short, with 10 bases between. There are 14 residues in the CDR3. The V gene's germline CDR1 is MDHEN and CDR2 SYDVKM. CDR3 residues: CASSFGGRNYGYTF. The DNA of the CDR3 is TGTGCCAGCAGTTTCGGGGGGAGAAACTATGGCTACACCTTC.

This chain links TRBV19 with TRBJ1-1, with 7 positions matching TRBD1. CDR1 LNHDA and CDR2 SQIVND come from the germline V gene (reference sequence). The CDR3 runs 16 residues. V dropped 9 bases and J dropped 0; count of bases not matched to a gene: 13. CDR3 DNA sequence: TGTGCCAGCAGATACACGGACAGGTTCATGAACACTGAAGCTTTCTTT. This translates into CASRYTDRFMNTEAFF.

The chain combines TRBV25-1 with TRBJ1-3; maybe TRBD1 (6 bases). V gave up 4 bases and J gave up 8 bases, with 24 bases separating them. Germline V gives CDR1 MGHDK, CDR2 SYGVNS. The CDR3 totals 17 residues. The CDR3 spells CASSALGGREDRHTIYF. DNA of the CDR3: TGTGCCAGCAGTGCGCTCGGGGGGCGGGAGGATCGACACACCATATATTTT. The full variable domain, rest sourced from reference TRBV25-1 and TRBJ1-3, is EADIYQTPRYLVIGTGKKITLECSQTMGHDKMYWYQQDPGMELHLIHYSYGVNSTEKGDLSSESTVSRIRTEHFPLTLESARPSHTSQYLCASSALGGREDRHTIYFGEGSWLTVV.

V usage is TRBV10-3 and J usage is TRBJ2-5; 11 nucleotides match TRBD1. The length of the CDR3 is 15 residues. Germline CDR1 ENHRY, CDR2 SYGVKD. V shed 2 bases and J 6 bases; nucleotides not matched to a gene: 5. The CDR3 protein is CAISEIGQGAQTQYF. The DNA of the CDR3 is TGTGCCATCAGTGAGATCGGACAGGGGGCACAGACCCAGTACTTC.

The chain recombines TRBV18 with TRBJ2-3; TRBD2 aligns across 7 bases. J gave up 3 bases and V 5 bases, and 8 bases lay outside the gene matches. The CDR3 loop spans 15 amino acids. The germline CDR1 and CDR2 sequences are KGHSH and LQKENI. CDR3 bases: TGTGCCAGCTCAACGGGGGGAGATGGGACAGATACGCAGTATTTT. Translation: CASSTGGDGTDTQYF. The full variable domain, completed using reference TRBV18 and TRBJ2-3, is NAGVMQNPRHLVRRRGQEARLRCSPMKGHSHVYWYRQLPEEGLKFMVYLQKENIIDESGMPKERFSAEFPKEGPSILRIQQVVRGDSAAYFCASSTGGDGTDTQYFGPGTRLTVL.

This clone is a singleton in its sample. The chain couples TRBV27 to TRBJ1-4; 9 bases are a match to TRBD1. The trim removed 8 bases at V and 5 bases at J, leaving 18 bases unmatched. This CDR3 region has 18 residues. CDR1 and CDR2 (germline): MNHEY, SMNVEV (reference sequence). This chain's CDR3 is CASRRVPGQGHRNEKLFF. CDR3 sequence (DNA): TGTGCCAGCCGAAGGGTTCCGGGACAGGGACATCGGAATGAAAAACTGTTTTTT.

The rearrangement joins TRBV7-9 to TRBJ2-2, with 8 nucleotides matching TRBD1. V was clipped by 5 bases and J by 2 bases; unmatched bases: 7. This CDR3 has 16 amino acids. Germline-derived CDR1 and CDR2 are SEHNR and FQNEAQ (reference sequence). The CDR3 protein is CASSGRTGINTGELFF. CDR3 sequence (DNA): TGTGCCAGCAGCGGACGGACAGGGATAAACACCGGGGAGCTGTTTTTT.

The chain couples TRBV29-1 to TRBJ1-1, with TRBD1 as a possible D gene (6 bases). V gave up 6 bases and J gave up 0 bases, with 8 bases separating them. Per germline, CDR1 SQVTM and CDR2 ANQGSEA. This CDR3 contains 12 residues. The DNA for the CDR3 is TGCAGCGTAGACAGGTTGAACACTGAAGCTTTCTTT. Amino acid sequence: CSVDRLNTEAFF.

The chain joins TRBV28 to TRBJ1-1; a weak D match, TRBD1 (5 bases). Germline V gives CDR1 MDHEN, CDR2 SYDVKM. The CDR3 loop spans 16 amino acids. Trimming removed 8 bases at V and 0 bases at J, with 19 bases between. CDR3 DNA: TGTGCCAGCTTCGGGGCGGGGACCAAGCTGAACACTGAAGCTTTCTTT. Protein product: CASFGAGTKLNTEAFF. Combining the CDR3 with reference TRBV28 and TRBJ1-1 gives the whole variable domain DVKVTQSSRYLVKRTGEKVFLECVQDMDHENMFWYRQDPGLGLRLIYFSYDVKMKEKGDIPEGYSVSREKKERFSLILESASTNQTSMYLCASFGAGTKLNTEAFFGQGTRLTVV.

In this sample, this clone turned up once. The chain employs TRBV2 and TRBJ2-7; 8 bases agree with TRBD1. V gave up 7 bases and J gave up 3 bases; unmatched junction bases: 11. Germline V gives CDR1 SNHLY, CDR2 FYNNEI. The CDR3 is 15 residues long. CDR3 DNA sequence: TGTGCCAGCAATAATCTCCGGGACAGGAGCTACGAGCAGTACTTC. It encodes CASNNLRDRSYEQYF.

The chain joins TRBV6-1 to TRBJ2-7; 9 bases fit TRBD2. Germline CDR1 reads MNHNS; CDR2 reads SASEGT. The CDR3 contains 14 residues. V dropped 5 bases and J dropped 2; count of bases not matched to a gene: 4. DNA of the CDR3: TGTGCCAGCAGTCTAAGCGGGAGGCCCTACGAGCAGTACTTC. Translated, it gives CASSLSGRPYEQYF.

This clone was seen just once. This sequence joins TRBV28 and TRBJ1-4, with D unresolved. Germline CDR1 reads MDHEN; CDR2 reads SYDVKM. The CDR3 contains 15 residues. V lost 6 bases to trimming and J lost 2 bases, with 13 bases between them. The CDR3 spells CASRETGSTNEKLFF. In DNA form, the CDR3 reads TGTGCCAGCAGGGAAACCGGGAGCACTAATGAAAAACTGTTTTTT.

The V gene is TRBV28, the J gene TRBJ2-7, with 7 bases matching TRBD2. Germline loops: CDR1 MDHEN, CDR2 SYDVKM. Unmatched junction bases numbered 7, after V lost 8 bases and J lost 6 bases. CDR3 size: 12 residues. CDR3 protein: CASGRRGGEQYF. The CDR3 coding sequence is TGTGCCAGCGGCCGGCGCGGGGGCGAGCAGTACTTC. Full variable domain (remainder filled in from reference TRBV28 and TRBJ2-7): DVKVTQSSRYLVKRTGEKVFLECVQDMDHENMFWYRQDPGLGLRLIYFSYDVKMKEKGDIPEGYSVSREKKERFSLILESASTNQTSMYLCASGRRGGEQYFGPGTRLTVT.

This clone came up once. V usage is TRBV4-1 and J usage is TRBJ1-4; D not certain. The V end lost 3 bases, the J end lost 5 bases, and 7 bases lay between the germline ends. This CDR3 spans 13 amino acids. Germline V lookup: CDR1 MGHRA, CDR2 YSYEKL. CDR3 coding DNA: TGCGCCAGCAGCCAGTGGCGGAATGAAAAACTGTTTTTT. Protein: CASSQWRNEKLFF.

The V gene is TRBV29-1, the J gene TRBJ2-2, with 11 bases that match TRBD2. The J segment lost 3 bases and the V segment lost 5 bases, leaving 5 bases of the junction unmatched. Germline V gene lookup returns CDR1 SQVTM and CDR2 ANQGSEA. The CDR3 spans 15 residues. CDR3 sequence: CSVLTSGTYTGELFF. CDR3 DNA: TGCAGCGTTTTGACTAGCGGGACTTACACCGGGGAGCTGTTTTTT.

This chain uses TRBV5-5 with TRBJ2-1, with TRBD1 identical over 8 bases. From germline, CDR1 is SGHKS and CDR2 YYEKEE (reference sequence). The V segment lost 3 bases and the J segment 6 bases; nucleotides outside the gene matches: 8. The CDR3 runs to 15 residues. The CDR3 loop is CASSSPGQVVNEQFF. The CDR3 nucleotides read TGTGCCAGCAGCTCTCCGGGACAGGTTGTCAATGAGCAGTTCTTC.